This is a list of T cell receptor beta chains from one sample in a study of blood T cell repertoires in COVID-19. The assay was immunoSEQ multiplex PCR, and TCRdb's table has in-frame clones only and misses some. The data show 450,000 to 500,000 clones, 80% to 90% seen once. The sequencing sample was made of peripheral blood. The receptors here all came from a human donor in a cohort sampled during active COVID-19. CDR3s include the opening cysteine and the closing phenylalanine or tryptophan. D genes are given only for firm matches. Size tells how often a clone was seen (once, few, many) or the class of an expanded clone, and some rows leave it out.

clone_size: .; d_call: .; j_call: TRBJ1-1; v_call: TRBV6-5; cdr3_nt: TGTGCCACCAGCCCGAGTCTGAACACTGAAGCTTTCTTT; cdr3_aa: CATSPSLNTEAFF
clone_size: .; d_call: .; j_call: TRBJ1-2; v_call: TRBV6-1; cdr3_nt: TGTGCCAGCAGTGAAGAGGGAGGGGGAAACTATGGCTACACCTTC; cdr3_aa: CASSEEGGGNYGYTF
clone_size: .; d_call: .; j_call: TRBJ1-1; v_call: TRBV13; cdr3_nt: TGTGCCAGCAGCCTACAACCTGACAGGCGGACTGAAGCTTTCTTT; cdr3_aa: CASSLQPDRRTEAFF
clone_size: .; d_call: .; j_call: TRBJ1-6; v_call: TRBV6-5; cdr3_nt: TGTGCCAGCAGTTTCCCCTTTCCAACAGGGAGCCTCCACTTT; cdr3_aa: CASSFPFPTGSLHF
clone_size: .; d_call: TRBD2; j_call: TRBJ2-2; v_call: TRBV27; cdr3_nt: TGTGCCAGCAGTTTGCGGGGACTAGCGGGTTCGAACACCGGGGAGCTGTTTTTT; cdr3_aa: CASSLRGLAGSNTGELFF
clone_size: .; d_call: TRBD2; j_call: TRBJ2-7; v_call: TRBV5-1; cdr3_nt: TGCGCCAGCAGCTTGGGTGGCGGGAGCTCCTACGAGCAGTACTTC; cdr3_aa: CASSLGGGSSYEQYF
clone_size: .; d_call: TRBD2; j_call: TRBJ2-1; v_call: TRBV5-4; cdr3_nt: TGTGCCAGCAGCCAGGGACTAGCGGATACCTACAATGAGCAGTTCTTC; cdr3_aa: CASSQGLADTYNEQFF
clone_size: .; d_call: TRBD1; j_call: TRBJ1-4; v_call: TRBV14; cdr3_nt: TGTGCCAGCAGCCCCGGGACAGGGAGAGAATGGACTAATGAAAAACTGTTTTTT; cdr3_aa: CASSPGTGREWTNEKLFF
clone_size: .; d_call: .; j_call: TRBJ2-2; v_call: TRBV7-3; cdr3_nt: TGTGCCAGCAGCTTAGTCTTAAGCCCCGGGGAGCTGTTTTTT; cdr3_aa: CASSLVLSPGELFF
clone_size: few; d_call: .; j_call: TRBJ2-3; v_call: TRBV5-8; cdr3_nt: TGTGCCAGCAATGCCGACAGTCCCCCAGATACGCAGTATTTT; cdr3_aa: CASNADSPPDTQYF
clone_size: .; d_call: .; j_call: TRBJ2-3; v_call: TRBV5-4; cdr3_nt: TGTGCCAGCAGCGGAGTAGGAGGGCGAGGAGATACGCAGTATTTT; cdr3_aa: CASSGVGGRGDTQYF
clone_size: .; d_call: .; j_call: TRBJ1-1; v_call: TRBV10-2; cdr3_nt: TGCGCCAGCAGCCAGGGTGAGGATACTGAAGCTTTCTTT; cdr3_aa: CASSQGEDTEAFF
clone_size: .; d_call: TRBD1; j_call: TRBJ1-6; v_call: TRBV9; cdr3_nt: TGTGCCAGCAGCCTGCAGCAGGGGACAGGGGTAGGGTCACCCCTCCACTTT; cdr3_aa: CASSLQQGTGVGSPLHF
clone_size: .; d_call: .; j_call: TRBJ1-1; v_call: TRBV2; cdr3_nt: TGTGCCAGCAGTGCGCAGGGGCGGGTTACTGAAGCTTTCTTT; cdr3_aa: CASSAQGRVTEAFF
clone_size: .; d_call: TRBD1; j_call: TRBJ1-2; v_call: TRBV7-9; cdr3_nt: TGTGCCAGCAGCTCCATGACAGGGCTCTATGGCTACACCTTC; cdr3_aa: CASSSMTGLYGYTF
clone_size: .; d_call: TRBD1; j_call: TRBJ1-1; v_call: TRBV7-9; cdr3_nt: TGTGCCAGCAGCTTACGACAGGGCCCAGACACTGAAGCTTTCTTT; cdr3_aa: CASSLRQGPDTEAFF
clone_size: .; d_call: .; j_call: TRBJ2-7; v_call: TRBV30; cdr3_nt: TGTGCCTGGAGTTTAAACGGAGCTGGCGCCTACGAGCAGTACTTC; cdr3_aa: CAWSLNGAGAYEQYF
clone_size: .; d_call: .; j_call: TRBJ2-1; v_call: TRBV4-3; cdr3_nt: TGCGCCAGCAGCCAAGGAACCGACCCAGGCAATGAGCAGTTCTTC; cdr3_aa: CASSQGTDPGNEQFF
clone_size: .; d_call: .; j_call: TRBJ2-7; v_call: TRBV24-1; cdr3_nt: TGTGCCACCAGTGATTTGGTAGAGCAGTACTTC; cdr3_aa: CATSDLVEQYF
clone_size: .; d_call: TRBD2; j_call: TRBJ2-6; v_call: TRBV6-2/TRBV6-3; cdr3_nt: TGTGCCAGCAGTCGGACTAGCGGGAGGGCCGGTGGGGCCAACGTCCTGACTTTC; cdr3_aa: CASSRTSGRAGGANVLTF
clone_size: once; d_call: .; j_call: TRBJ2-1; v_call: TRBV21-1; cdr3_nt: TGTGCCAGCAGCAAAGGAGCAAAGCGGGGTAATGAGCAGTTCTTC; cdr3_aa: CASSKGAKRGNEQFF
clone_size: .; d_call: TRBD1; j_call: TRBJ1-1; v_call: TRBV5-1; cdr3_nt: TGCGCCAGCAGCCCGGGGACAGGCAACACTGAAGCTTTCTTT; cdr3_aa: CASSPGTGNTEAFF
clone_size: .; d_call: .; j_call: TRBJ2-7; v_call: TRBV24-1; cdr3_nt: TGTGCCACCAGTGAGGGAGAAATCCACGAGCAGTACTTC; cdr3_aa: CATSEGEIHEQYF
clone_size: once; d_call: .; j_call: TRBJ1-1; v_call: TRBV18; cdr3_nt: TGTGCCAGCTCATGGGCCACATTAGGAAACACTGAAGCTTTCTTT; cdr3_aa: CASSWATLGNTEAFF
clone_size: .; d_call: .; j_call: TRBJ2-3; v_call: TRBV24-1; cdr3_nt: TGTGCCACCAGTGATGGCGGGACAGATACGCAGTATTTT; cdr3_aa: CATSDGGTDTQYF
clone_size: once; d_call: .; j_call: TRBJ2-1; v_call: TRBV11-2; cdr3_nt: TGTGCCAGCAGCGCCCGGCGGGGATGGGGCGATGAGCAGTTCTTC; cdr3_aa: CASSARRGWGDEQFF
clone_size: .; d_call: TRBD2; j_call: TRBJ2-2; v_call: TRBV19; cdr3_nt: TGTGCCAGTAGTGCGGGAGGGCCGTGGGGGGAGCTGTTTTTT; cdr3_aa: CASSAGGPWGELFF
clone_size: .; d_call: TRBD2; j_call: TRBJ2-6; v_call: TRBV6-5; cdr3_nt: TGTGCCAGCACCCCCTCCCCGGGGGGAATACTGACTTTC; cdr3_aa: CASTPSPGGILTF